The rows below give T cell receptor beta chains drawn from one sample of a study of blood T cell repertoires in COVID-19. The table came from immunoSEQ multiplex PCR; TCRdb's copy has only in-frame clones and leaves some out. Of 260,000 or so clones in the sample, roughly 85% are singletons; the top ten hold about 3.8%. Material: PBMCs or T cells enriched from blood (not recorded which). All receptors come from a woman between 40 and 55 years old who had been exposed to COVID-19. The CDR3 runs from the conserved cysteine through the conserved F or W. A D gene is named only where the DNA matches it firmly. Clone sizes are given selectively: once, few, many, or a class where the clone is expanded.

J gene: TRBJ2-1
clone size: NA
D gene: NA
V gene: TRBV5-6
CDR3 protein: CASRSTGGEQFF
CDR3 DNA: TGTGCCAGCCGCTCTACAGGCGGCGAGCAGTTCTTC

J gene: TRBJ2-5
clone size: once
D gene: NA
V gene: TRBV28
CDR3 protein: CASRQPGERTQYF
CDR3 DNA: TGTGCCAGCAGACAGCCGGGAGAGAGGACCCAGTACTTC

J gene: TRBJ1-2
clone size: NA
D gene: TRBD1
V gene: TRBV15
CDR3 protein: CATTLDRGPNGYTF
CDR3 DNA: TGTGCCACCACCCTAGACAGGGGGCCGAATGGCTACACCTTC

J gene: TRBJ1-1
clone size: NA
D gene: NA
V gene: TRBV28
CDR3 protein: CASGSGGVRQAFF
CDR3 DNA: TGTGCCAGCGGTTCGGGTGGCGTTCGCCAAGCTTTCTTT

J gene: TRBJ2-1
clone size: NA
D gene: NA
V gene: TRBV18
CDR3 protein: CASSPSPSANEQFF
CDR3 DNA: TGTGCCAGCTCACCATCTCCGAGTGCCAATGAGCAGTTCTTC

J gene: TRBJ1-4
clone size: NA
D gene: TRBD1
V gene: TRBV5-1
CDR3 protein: CASSTGTEEKLFF
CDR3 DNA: TGCGCCAGCAGCACCGGGACAGAAGAAAAACTGTTTTTT

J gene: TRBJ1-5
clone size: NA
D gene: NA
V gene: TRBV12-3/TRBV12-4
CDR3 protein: CASSGTADQPQHF
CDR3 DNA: TGTGCCAGCAGCGGGACTGCCGATCAGCCCCAGCATTTT

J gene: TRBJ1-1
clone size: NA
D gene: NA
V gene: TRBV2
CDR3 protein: CASSDEGNTEAFF
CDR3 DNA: TGTGCCAGCAGTGACGAGGGGAACACTGAAGCTTTCTTT

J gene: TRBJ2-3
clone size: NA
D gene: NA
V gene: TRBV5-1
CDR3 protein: CASSYGLPGDTQYF
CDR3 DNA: TGCGCCAGCAGCTACGGACTACCCGGAGATACGCAGTATTTT

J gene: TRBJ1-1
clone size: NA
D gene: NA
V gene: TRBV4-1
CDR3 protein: CASSQGGNTEAFF
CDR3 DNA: TGCGCCAGCAGCCAAGGCGGGAACACTGAAGCTTTCTTT

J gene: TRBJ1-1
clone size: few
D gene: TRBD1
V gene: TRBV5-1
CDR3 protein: CASSWGASGGTEAFF
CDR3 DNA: TGCGCCAGCAGCTGGGGGGCCTCAGGGGGCACTGAAGCTTTCTTT

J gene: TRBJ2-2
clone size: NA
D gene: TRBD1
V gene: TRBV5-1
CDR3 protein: CASSPGQENTGELFF
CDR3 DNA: TGCGCCAGCAGCCCAGGACAGGAGAACACCGGGGAGCTGTTTTTT

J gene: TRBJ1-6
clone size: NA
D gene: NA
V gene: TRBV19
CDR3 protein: CASSHPDSNSPLHF
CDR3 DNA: TGTGCCAGTAGTCACCCCGACTCTAATTCACCCCTCCACTTT

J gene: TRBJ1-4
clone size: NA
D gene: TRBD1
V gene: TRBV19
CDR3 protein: CATSQQGFNEKLFF
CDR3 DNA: TGTGCCACGAGCCAACAGGGGTTCAATGAAAAACTGTTTTTT

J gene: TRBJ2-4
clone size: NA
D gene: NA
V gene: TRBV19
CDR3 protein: CASSISGVRTKNIQYF
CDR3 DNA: TGTGCCAGTAGTATATCGGGGGTTAGAACCAAAAACATTCAGTACTTC

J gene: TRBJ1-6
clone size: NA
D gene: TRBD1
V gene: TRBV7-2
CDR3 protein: CASSLVRDSTGLSPLHF
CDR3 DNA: TGTGCCAGCAGCTTAGTTCGCGATTCGACAGGGCTTTCACCCCTCCACTTT

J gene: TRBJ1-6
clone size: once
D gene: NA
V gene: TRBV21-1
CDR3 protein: CASVGGDGYSPLHF
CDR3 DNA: TGTGCCAGCGTGGGGGGGGACGGGTATTCACCCCTCCACTTT

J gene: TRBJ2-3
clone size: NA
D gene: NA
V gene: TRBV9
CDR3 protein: CASSVAGPDTQYF
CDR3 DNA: TGTGCCAGCAGCGTAGCAGGGCCCGATACGCAGTATTTT

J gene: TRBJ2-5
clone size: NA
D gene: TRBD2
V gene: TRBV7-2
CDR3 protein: CASSSRTSLETQYF
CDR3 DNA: TGTGCCAGCAGCTCGCGGACTAGCTTAGAGACCCAGTACTTC

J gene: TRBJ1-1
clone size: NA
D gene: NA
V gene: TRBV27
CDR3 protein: CASSFGLGTEAFF
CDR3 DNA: TGTGCCAGCAGTTTTGGACTGGGCACTGAAGCTTTCTTT

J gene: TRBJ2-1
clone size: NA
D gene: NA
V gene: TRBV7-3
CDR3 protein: CASSLTSRGAYNEQFF
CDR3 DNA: TGTGCCAGCAGCTTAACGTCACGGGGGGCTTACAATGAGCAGTTCTTC

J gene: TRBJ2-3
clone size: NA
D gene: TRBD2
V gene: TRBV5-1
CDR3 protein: CASSSGLAGADTQYF
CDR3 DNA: TGCGCCAGCAGCTCGGGACTAGCGGGGGCTGATACGCAGTATTTT

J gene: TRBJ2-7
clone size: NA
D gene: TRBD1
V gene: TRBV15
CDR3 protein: CATSRARGPMEEQYF
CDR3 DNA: TGTGCCACCAGCAGAGCCAGGGGGCCGATGGAGGAGCAGTACTTC

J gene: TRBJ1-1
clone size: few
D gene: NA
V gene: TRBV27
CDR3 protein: CASLARAMNTEAFF
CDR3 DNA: TGTGCCAGCCTTGCCAGGGCGATGAACACTGAAGCTTTCTTT